This T cell receptor (beta chain) is drawn from a study of blood T cell repertoires in COVID-19. The ends lost 4 bases at V and 0 bases at J; junction bases unmatched: 6. Germline V gene sequence: CDR1 MNHNS, CDR2 SASEGT. The CDR3 sequence is 17 residues long. Repertoires were generated with immunoSEQ multiplex PCR, while TCRdb's copy carries only in-frame clones and drops some. The sample has roughly 50,000 clones, approximately 90% seen once. This chain links TRBV6-1 with TRBJ1-6; 7 nucleotides align to TRBD1. The sequenced sample consisted of peripheral blood. The sequence was obtained from an older man with acute or convalescent COVID-19. Here the CDR3 DNA reads TGTGCCAGCAGTGGTGGACAGGCCAGCTCCTATAATTCACCCCTCCACTTT. It yields the protein CASSGGQASSYNSPLHF.